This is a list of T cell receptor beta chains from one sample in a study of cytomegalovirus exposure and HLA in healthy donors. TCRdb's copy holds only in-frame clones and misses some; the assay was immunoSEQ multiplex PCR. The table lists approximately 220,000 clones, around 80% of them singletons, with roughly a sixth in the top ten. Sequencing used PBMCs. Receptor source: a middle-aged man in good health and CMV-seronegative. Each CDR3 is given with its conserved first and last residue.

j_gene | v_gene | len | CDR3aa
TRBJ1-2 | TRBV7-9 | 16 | CASGGVGEGAFYGYTF
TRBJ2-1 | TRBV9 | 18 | CASSVGRASGSFYNEQFF
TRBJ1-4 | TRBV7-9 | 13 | CASSPGQGEKLFF
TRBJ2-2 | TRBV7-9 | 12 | CSSSLYTGELFF
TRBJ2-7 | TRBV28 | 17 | CASNAPGLAGGAYEQYF
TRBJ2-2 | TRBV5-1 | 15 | CASSLGPGGTGELFF
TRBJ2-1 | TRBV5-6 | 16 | CASSTADRDSYNEQFF
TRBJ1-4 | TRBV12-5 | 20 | CASGLVQFRGSDGSPQELFF
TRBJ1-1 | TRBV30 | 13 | CAWSYDRGTEAFF
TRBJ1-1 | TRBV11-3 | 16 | CASSRGTGGRNTEAFF
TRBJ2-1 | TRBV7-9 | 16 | CASSLPGAGGYNEQFF
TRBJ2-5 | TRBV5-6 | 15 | CASSVNPGQRETQYF
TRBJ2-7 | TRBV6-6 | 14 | CASSKGTGGYEQYF
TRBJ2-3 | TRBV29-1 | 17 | CSVVGVSGRQSTDTQYF
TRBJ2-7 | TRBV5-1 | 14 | CASSLEGSSYEQYF
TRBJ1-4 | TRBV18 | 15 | CASSLRQGDREKLFF
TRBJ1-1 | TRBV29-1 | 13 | CSVDGQGDFEAFF
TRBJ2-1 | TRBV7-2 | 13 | CASSLGLVVEQFF
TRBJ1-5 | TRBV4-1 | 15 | CASSQWGTGDQPQHF
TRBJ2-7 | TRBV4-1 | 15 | CASSAGTVSSYEQYF
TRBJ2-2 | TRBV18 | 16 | CASSPLASGRTGELFF
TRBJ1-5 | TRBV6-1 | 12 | CASKGANQPQHF
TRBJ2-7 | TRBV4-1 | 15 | CASSHRQENSYEQYF
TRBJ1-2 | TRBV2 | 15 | CASTRLLENYHGYTF
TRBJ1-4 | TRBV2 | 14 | CASRSQGLREKLFF
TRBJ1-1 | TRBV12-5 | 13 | CASGLTGNTEAFF
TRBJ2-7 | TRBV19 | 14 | CASSLRGLNYEQYF
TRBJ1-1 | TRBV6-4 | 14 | CASSEAGVHTEAFF
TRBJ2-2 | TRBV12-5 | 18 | CASGFRTSGVQGTGELFF
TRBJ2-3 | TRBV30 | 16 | CAWSGAVGRTTDTQYF
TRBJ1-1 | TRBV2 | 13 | CASGTGGNTEAFF
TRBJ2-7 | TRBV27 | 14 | CASSVTGPYVEQYF
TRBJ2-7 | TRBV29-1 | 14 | CSVVGVGRGGEQYF
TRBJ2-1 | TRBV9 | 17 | CASSVGRGSGVFSEQFF
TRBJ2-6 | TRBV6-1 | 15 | CASRGRFSGANVLTF